The 5 T cell receptor beta chains below come from one sample, sequenced in a study of blood T cells in healthy people across ages. For the second PCR, which ran for roughly 7 to 11 cycles, a sample-barcoded 5' primer and a J-beta primer mix were used. TCRdb re-derived calls from the 5' RACE reads in MiXCR, one entry per CDR3 protein. Among roughly 1,800,000 distinct CDR3 sequences, around 48% were seen once, and the ten largest hold less than 2.5%. The sample consisted of blood. Receptors were obtained from a woman in her 40s in good health.

This chain joins TRBV5-1 and TRBJ2-6, with D tentatively TRBD2 (5 bases). The CDR3 is 13 residues long. V was pared by 4 bases and J by 13 bases, with 15 bases between. Germline V lookup: CDR1 SGHRS, CDR2 YFSETQ. CDR3 in DNA: TGCGCCAGCAGCGTGGACGACTATCTAGTCCTGACTTTC. The encoded protein is CASSVDDYLVLTF.

The chain combines TRBV3-1 with TRBJ2-5, with a weak D call TRBD2 (5 bases). V shed 1 base and J shed 3 bases, with 12 bases lying between them. The germline V gene encodes CDR1 LGHDT and CDR2 YNNKEL (reference sequence). CDR3 length: 15 amino acids. CDR3 loop: CASSQVGRRKETQYF. The CDR3 region has the DNA TGTGCCAGCAGCCAAGTTGGGCGGAGGAAAGAGACCCAGTACTTC.

The rearrangement joins TRBV18 to TRBJ2-5, with TRBD2 matching over 11 bases. From germline, CDR1 is KGHSH and CDR2 LQKENI. The CDR3 runs 18 residues. Losses at the gene ends were 0 bases for V and 4 bases for J; bases not matched to a gene: 10. This CDR3 reads CASSPPSLAGGDGETQYF. For the CDR3, the DNA is TGTGCCAGCTCACCACCGAGTCTAGCGGGGGGAGATGGAGAGACCCAGTACTTC.

J is TRBJ2-3 and V is TRBV4-2; maybe TRBD1 (6 bases). This CDR3 has 16 residues. Germline CDR1 LGHNA, CDR2 YNFKEQ. Trimming cost V 0 bases and J 6 bases, with 16 bases left between them. This CDR3 reads CASSQDSEGGLDTQYF. The CDR3 nucleotides read TGTGCCAGCAGCCAAGATTCCGAAGGGGGTCTCGATACGCAGTATTTT.

Of note for this clonotype: At one end the junction does not follow the germline gene, possibly because of a read error. The chain employs TRBV6-6 and TRBJ1-6; 8 bases fit TRBD1. The CDR3 totals 16 residues. Germline values: CDR1 MNHNY, CDR2 SVGAGI (reference sequence). For the CDR3, the DNA is TGTGCCAGCAGTTACCCGGACAGGGAAGGAAATTCACCTCTCCACTTT. Amino acid sequence: CASSYPDREGNSPLHF.